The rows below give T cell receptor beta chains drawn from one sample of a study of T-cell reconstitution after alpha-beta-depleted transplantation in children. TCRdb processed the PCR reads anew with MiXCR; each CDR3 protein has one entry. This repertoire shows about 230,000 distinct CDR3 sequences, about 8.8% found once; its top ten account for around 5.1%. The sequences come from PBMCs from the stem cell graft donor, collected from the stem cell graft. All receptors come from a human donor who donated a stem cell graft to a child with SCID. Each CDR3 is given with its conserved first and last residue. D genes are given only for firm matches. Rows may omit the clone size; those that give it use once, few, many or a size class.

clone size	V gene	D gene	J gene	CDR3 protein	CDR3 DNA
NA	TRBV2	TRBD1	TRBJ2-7	CASSGTGVGPYEQYF	TGTGCCAGCAGTGGGACAGGCGTCGGGCCCTACGAGCAGTACTTC
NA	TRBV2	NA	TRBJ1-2	CACSLFVYQEGRGYGYTF	TGTGCCTGCAGTTTATTTGTTTATCAGGAGGGACGGGGCTATGGCTACACCTTC
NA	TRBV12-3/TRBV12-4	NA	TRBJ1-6	CASSFVARVAPLHF	TGTGCCAGCAGTTTCGTGGCCAGAGTTGCACCCCTCCACTTT
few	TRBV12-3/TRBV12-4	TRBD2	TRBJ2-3	CASSPRLAGRTDTQYF	TGTGCCAGCAGTCCCCGACTAGCGGGGCGCACAGATACGCAGTATTTT
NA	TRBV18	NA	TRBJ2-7	CASSPPDSSYEQYF	TGTGCCAGCTCACCACCGGACAGTAGCTACGAGCAGTACTTC
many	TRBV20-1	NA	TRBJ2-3	CSANKAQGTDTQYF	TGCAGTGCTAATAAGGCCCAGGGCACAGATACGCAGTATTTT
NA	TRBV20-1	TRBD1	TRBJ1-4	CSARGDRRANEKLFF	TGCAGTGCTAGAGGGGACAGGCGGGCTAATGAAAAACTGTTTTTT
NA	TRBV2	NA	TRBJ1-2	CASSGTSGTHGYTF	TGTGCCAGCAGTGGGACCTCGGGCACCCATGGCTACACCTTC
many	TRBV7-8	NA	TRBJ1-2	CASSLGPGAYGYTF	TGTGCCAGCAGCTTAGGGCCGGGAGCTTATGGCTACACCTTC
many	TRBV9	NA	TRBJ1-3	CASSFTESRGNTIYF	TGTGCCAGCAGCTTTACGGAGAGTCGGGGAAACACCATATATTTT
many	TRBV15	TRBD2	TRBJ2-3	CATSRGLAGDQPPGTQYF	TGTGCCACCAGCAGAGGGCTAGCGGGGGACCAACCCCCTGGAACGCAGTATTTT
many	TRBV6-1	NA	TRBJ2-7	CASSPSIRTPYEQYF	TGTGCCAGCAGTCCCTCCATTAGGACTCCCTACGAGCAGTACTTC
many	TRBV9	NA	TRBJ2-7	CASSVEVGGAYEQYF	TGTGCCAGCAGCGTAGAAGTGGGGGGAGCCTACGAGCAGTACTTC
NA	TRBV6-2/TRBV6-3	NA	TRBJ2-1	CASYASGYNEQFF	TGTGCCAGCTATGCCTCGGGCTACAATGAGCAGTTCTTC
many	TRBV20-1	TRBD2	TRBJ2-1	CSALAGGPYNEQFF	TGCAGTGCTTTAGCGGGGGGGCCTTACAATGAGCAGTTCTTC
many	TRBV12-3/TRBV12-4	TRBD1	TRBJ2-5	CASSLTGGETQYF	TGTGCCAGCAGCTTGACAGGGGGAGAGACCCAGTACTTC
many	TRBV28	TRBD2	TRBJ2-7	CASSSGTRLREQYF	TGTGCCAGCAGTTCCGGGACTAGACTACGCGAGCAGTACTTC
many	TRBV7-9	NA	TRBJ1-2	CASPSDEGAYTF	TGTGCCAGCCCCTCTGACGAGGGAGCCTACACCTTC
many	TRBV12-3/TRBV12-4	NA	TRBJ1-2	CASSLRQDNYGYTF	TGTGCCAGCAGTTTACGACAGGATAACTATGGCTACACCTTC
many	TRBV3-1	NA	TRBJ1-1	CASSRGAGVGTEAFF	TGTGCCAGCAGCCGGGGGGCAGGGGTAGGCACTGAAGCTTTCTTT